This T cell receptor beta chain was sequenced during a study of siplizumab effects on memory and regulatory T cells. Trimming removed 3 bases from V and 2 bases from J, with 9 bases in between. Germline loops: CDR1 SGHKS, CDR2 YYEKEE (reference sequence). This CDR3 has 14 residues. Comment on this clone: Its antigen remains unknown.

The assay was immunoSEQ multiplex PCR, and TCRdb's table has in-frame clones only and misses some. The table records about 99,000 clones, about 94% of them present only once. General study points: Proliferating siplizumab-culture Treg suppressive function went unconfirmed. Mappable CD4+ clones that were alloreactive averaged about 63% Treg-derived with siplizumab versus approximately 25% in controls. There appeared to be greater diversity in naive T cells than in memory cells, and naive T cells seemed major contributors to the alloresponse.

The source material was Tregs sorted from blood. The sequence was collected from a human donor in good health. The rearrangement links TRBV5-5 to TRBJ1-3, with D uncertain. CDR3 sequence reads: CASSSPRAGNTIYF. The CDR3 nucleotides read TGTGCCAGCAGCTCCCCGCGCGCTGGAAACACCATATATTTT.